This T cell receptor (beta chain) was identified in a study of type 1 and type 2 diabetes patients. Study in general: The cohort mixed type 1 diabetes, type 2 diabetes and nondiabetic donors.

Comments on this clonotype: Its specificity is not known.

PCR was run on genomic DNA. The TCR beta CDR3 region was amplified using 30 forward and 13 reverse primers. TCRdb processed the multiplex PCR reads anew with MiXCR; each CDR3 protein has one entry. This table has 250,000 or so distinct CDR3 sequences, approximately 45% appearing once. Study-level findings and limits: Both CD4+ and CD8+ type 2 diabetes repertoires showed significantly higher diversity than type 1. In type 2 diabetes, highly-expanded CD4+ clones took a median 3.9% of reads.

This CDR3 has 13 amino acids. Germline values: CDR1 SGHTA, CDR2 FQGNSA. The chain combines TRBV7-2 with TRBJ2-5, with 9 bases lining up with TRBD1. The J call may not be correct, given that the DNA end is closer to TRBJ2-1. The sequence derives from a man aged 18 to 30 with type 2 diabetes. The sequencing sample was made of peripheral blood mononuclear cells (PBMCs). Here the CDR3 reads CASKGQGMDEQFF. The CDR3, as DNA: TGTGCCAGCAAAGGACAGGGGATGGATGAGCAGTTCTTC.